One sample yielded the 23 T cell receptor beta chains listed below, sequenced in a study of blood T cell repertoires in COVID-19. The repertoire was sequenced with immunoSEQ multiplex PCR; TCRdb's copy has only in-frame clones and lacks some. The table lists around 130,000 clones, about 87% of them singletons. Sequencing used peripheral blood. These receptors originate from a woman aged 55-70 years with acute or convalescent COVID-19.

This chain connects TRBV10-2 to TRBJ1-1; 7 bases are shared with TRBD1. CDR3 length: 12 amino acids. J lost 1 base, V lost 9 bases, and 2 bases had no gene match. Looked up from germline, CDR1 is WSHSY and CDR2 is SAAADI. CDR3 loop: CASRQGNTEAFF. The CDR3 DNA is TGCGCCAGTCGACAGGGGAACACTGAAGCTTTCTTT.

The CDR3 coding sequence is TGTGCCAGCTCCAGGCGGGGCGGGAGGAGAGTTGAGACCCAGTACTTC. Its protein is CASSRRGGRRVETQYF. The chain has TRBV28 and TRBJ2-5; 8 nucleotides line up with TRBD2. This CDR3 comprises 16 residues. V lost 8 bases, J lost 5 bases, and 16 bases stayed unmatched. Germline-derived CDR1 and CDR2 are MDHEN and SYDVKM.

This chain uses TRBV6-6 with TRBJ1-5; possibly TRBD1 for D (5 bases). V shed 7 bases and J shed 5 bases, with 18 bases lying between them. Germline lookup yields CDR1 MNHNY and CDR2 SVGAGI (reference sequence). The CDR3 contains 15 residues. The CDR3 loop is CASTVQGASDQPQHF. The CDR3, as DNA: TGTGCCAGCACTGTACAAGGGGCTTCTGATCAGCCCCAGCATTTT.

The genes are TRBV14 and TRBJ2-5; D possibly corresponds to TRBD2 (6 bases). Trimming stripped 1 base from V and 5 bases from J, with 11 bases between. Germline V gene lookup returns CDR1 SGHDN and CDR2 FVKESK. CDR3 length equals 14 residues. CDR3 nucleotide sequence: TGTGCCAGCAGCCAAGTAAGTGGGAGGGAGACCCAGTACTTC. Translation: CASSQVSGRETQYF.

The chain has TRBV6-4 and TRBJ1-4; 7 bases align to TRBD1. V lost 1 base to trimming and J lost 5 bases; unmatched junction nucleotides: 1. The CDR3 spans 14 residues. Germline V CDR1 and CDR2: MRHNA, SNTAGT. The chain's CDR3 is CASSDWDRNEKLFF. DNA of the CDR3: TGTGCCAGCAGTGACTGGGACAGAAATGAAAAACTGTTTTTT.

This clone has more than one count but fewer than ten. The rearrangement links TRBV27 to TRBJ2-3; 8 bases are a match to TRBD2. CDR1 and CDR2 from the germline V gene are MNHEY and SMNVEV (reference sequence). The CDR3 length is 15 residues. The V gene end was trimmed by 8 bases and the J gene end by 2 bases; junction bases not matched to a gene: 9. The CDR3 DNA reads TGTGCCAGCGCCGGGGGGGCTACCTACACAGATACGCAGTATTTT. Its protein is CASAGGATYTDTQYF.

This clone has just a few counts. The rearrangement links TRBV5-1 to TRBJ2-7; D remains unclear. The germline V and J ends were trimmed by 0 bases and 1 base, with 11 bases remaining between them. The CDR3 is 15 residues long. Germline CDR1 reads SGHRS; CDR2 reads YFSETQ. In nucleotides, the CDR3 is TGCGCCAGCAGCTTGGGGGCCACGGTTTCCTACGAGCAGTACTTC. It yields the protein CASSLGATVSYEQYF.

V is TRBV6-1 and J is TRBJ1-6; unclear D gene. The CDR3 is made up of 15 amino acids. Germline V lookup: CDR1 MNHNS, CDR2 SASEGT. V lost 3 bases and J 2 bases, leaving 8 bases between the germline ends. The DNA of the CDR3 is TGTGCCAGCAGTGATGTGGAGGCCTATAATTCACCCCTCCACTTT. The encoded protein is CASSDVEAYNSPLHF.

The CDR3 nucleotides are TGTGCCAGCAGCCAAAGGACTAGCGGGACCTACAATGAGCAGTTCTTC. Its translation: CASSQRTSGTYNEQFF. The chain is built from TRBV7-3 and TRBJ2-1; 12 bases align to TRBD2. The CDR3 has 16 residues. Germline V lookup: CDR1 SGHTA, CDR2 FQGTGA. The J segment lost 2 bases and the V segment lost 5 bases, leaving 4 bases of the junction unmatched.

The chain combines TRBV19 with TRBJ1-1, with TRBD1 as a possible D gene (5 bases). CDR1 is LNHDA and CDR2 is SQIVND in the germline V gene (reference sequence). CDR3 size: 14 residues. The V end lost 4 bases, the J end lost 0 bases, and 9 bases lay between the germline ends. DNA for the CDR3: TGTGCCAGTAGTACCCAAGGGGTGAACACTGAAGCTTTCTTT. Encoded protein: CASSTQGVNTEAFF.

This chain links TRBV2 with TRBJ2-7; 14 bases fit TRBD2. With V trimmed by 6 bases and J by 0 bases, 4 bases remained unmatched. CDR3 size: 16 residues. CDR1 and CDR2 (germline): SNHLY, FYNNEI. CDR3 coding DNA: TGTGCCAGCAGAGGACTAGCGGGAGGTTACTCCTACGAGCAGTACGTC. It encodes CASRGLAGGYSYEQYV.

This clone is a singleton in its sample. The chain uses TRBV7-6 and TRBJ1-1; a weak D match, TRBD1 (5 bases). Trimming took off 5 bases at V and 6 bases at J, with 13 bases between the two ends. CDR1 is SGHVS, CDR2 FNYEAQ, per germline. The length of the CDR3 is 13 residues. In nucleotides, the CDR3 is TGTGCCAGCAGCCGGTCAGGGCGTTCTGAAGCTTTCTTT. Translated, it gives CASSRSGRSEAFF.

This chain links TRBV5-1 with TRBJ2-4; 7 nucleotides line up with TRBD1. This CDR3 contains 12 residues. With V trimmed by 6 bases and J by 8 bases, 5 bases remained unmatched. Germline V gives CDR1 SGHRS, CDR2 YFSETQ. CDR3 sequence: CASTEGADIQYF. CDR3 DNA: TGCGCCAGCACCGAGGGGGCGGACATTCAGTACTTC.

This rearrangement joins TRBV10-3 to TRBJ1-1; TRBD1 is a possible D gene (6 bases). This CDR3 spans 15 amino acids. With 6 bases removed from V and 1 base from J, the gap between germline ends came to 15 bases. CDR1 ENHRY and CDR2 SYGVKD come from the germline V gene. CDR3 protein: CAIRRDTGRNTEAFF. CDR3 in DNA: TGTGCCATCAGGAGGGACACGGGGAGGAACACTGAAGCTTTCTTT.

This chain connects TRBV12-3 or TRBV12-4 to TRBJ1-2; 9 nucleotides match TRBD1. The CDR3 has 13 residues. The ends lost 7 bases at V and 7 bases at J; junction bases unmatched: 7. DNA for the CDR3: TGTGCCAGCAAGAACAGGGGGCCTTCTGGCTACACCTTC. Protein: CASKNRGPSGYTF.

The J gene is TRBJ1-6, the V gene TRBV18, with 10 positions matching TRBD1. CDR3 length: 17 amino acids. The germline V gene encodes CDR1 KGHSH and CDR2 LQKENI. The trim removed 3 bases at V and 9 bases at J, leaving 11 bases unmatched. This CDR3 reads CASSPSVGGQGGSPLHF. CDR3 DNA: TGTGCCAGCTCACCTAGCGTTGGCGGACAGGGGGGTTCACCCCTCCACTTT.

The chain links TRBV7-9 to TRBJ2-1; TRBD2 agrees at 11 bases. This CDR3 comprises 16 residues. The ends lost 5 bases at V and 7 bases at J; junction bases unmatched: 10. CDR1 is SEHNR and CDR2 is FQNEAQ in the germline V gene (reference sequence). The CDR3 reads CASSTGTSGLSNEQFF. In nucleotides, the CDR3 is TGTGCCAGCAGCACCGGGACTAGCGGACTCTCTAATGAGCAGTTCTTC.

The V call is TRBV19, the J call TRBJ1-1; D is perhaps TRBD1 (5 bases). In germline, CDR1 is LNHDA, CDR2 SQIVND (reference sequence). The V end lost 11 bases, the J end lost 5 bases, and 12 bases lay between the germline ends. The CDR3 has 11 amino acids. CDR3 sequence (DNA): TGTGCCGGGAGGAGGGGTACTGAAGCTTTCTTT. Protein product: CAGRRGTEAFF.

The rearrangement joins TRBV3-1 (or the pseudogene TRBV3-2) to TRBJ2-5; 8 positions agree with TRBD2. The junction had 8 bases not matched to a gene; V was cut back by 0 bases and J by 2 bases. CDR3 length: 17 amino acids. Germline V gives CDR1 LGHDT, CDR2 YNNKEL (reference sequence). The CDR3 sequence is CASSQEGIAGRQETQYF. The DNA of the CDR3 is TGTGCCAGCAGCCAAGAGGGTATAGCGGGACGGCAAGAGACCCAGTACTTC.

The J gene is TRBJ2-7, the V gene TRBV7-9, with a tentative D call TRBD1 (6 bases). This CDR3 has 14 amino acids. The V end lost 5 bases, the J end lost 0 bases, and 11 bases lay between the germline ends. Germline V gene sequence: CDR1 SEHNR, CDR2 FQNEAQ (reference sequence). The CDR3 loop reads CASSLQGSSYEQYF. DNA for the CDR3: TGTGCCAGCAGCCTACAGGGTAGCTCCTACGAGCAGTACTTC.

The genes are TRBV28 and TRBJ1-5; 7 bases match TRBD1. Trimming removed 5 bases from V and 4 bases from J; junction bases left unmatched: 5. CDR1 is MDHEN, CDR2 SYDVKM, per germline. The CDR3 extends over 14 amino acids. The CDR3 nucleotides read TGTGCCAGCAGTCGGGACAGAAGTAATCAGCCCCAGCATTTT. Protein: CASSRDRSNQPQHF.

This clone has just a few counts. The rearrangement links TRBV19 to TRBJ2-2, with 12 bases matching TRBD1. The junction had 4 bases not matched to a gene; V was cut back by 3 bases and J by 2 bases. CDR3 length: 17 residues. Germline values: CDR1 LNHDA, CDR2 SQIVND (reference sequence). CDR3 in amino acids: CASSMGTGGPNTGELFF. In nucleotides, the CDR3 is TGTGCCAGTAGTATGGGGACAGGGGGCCCTAACACCGGGGAGCTGTTTTTT.

The CDR3 DNA is TGTGCCACCAGTGATTTGGGCCGTACCCAGTACTTC. It is translated as CATSDLGRTQYF. The chain has TRBV24-1 and TRBJ2-4; D ambiguous. The V gene's germline CDR1 is KGHDR and CDR2 SFDVKD. This CDR3 contains 12 residues. Trimming removed 0 bases from V and 13 bases from J, with 9 bases in between.